These 6 T cell receptor beta chains originate from one sample sequenced in a study of cytomegalovirus exposure and HLA in healthy donors listed by TCRdb under 2017. Libraries were made using the immunoSEQ multiplex PCR assay. TCRdb's version of the immuneACCESS table is confined to in-frame rearrangements and falls short of the full clone set. An unresolved V gene accounts for under half of the shortfall where checked; the remainder is of unknown origin. The sample contains 100,000 to 150,000 clones, roughly 89% of them found a single time. The ten largest clones capture 1.5% to 2% of the sample. The sequenced material came from PBMCs. Source of these receptors: a young woman in good health and CMV-seronegative.

The chain joins TRBV14 to TRBJ1-5, with D perhaps TRBD1 (6 bases). The germline V and J ends were trimmed by 2 bases and 7 bases, with 9 bases remaining between them. Germline V gene data show CDR1 as SGHDN and CDR2 as FVKESK. This CDR3 contains 13 residues. The CDR3 bases are TGTGCCAGCAGCCAACAACAGGGCCAGCCCCAGCATTTT. Its protein is CASSQQQGQPQHF.

The chain couples TRBV5-1 to TRBJ2-7, with 10 bases that match TRBD1. Germline CDR1 reads SGHRS; CDR2 reads YFSETQ. CDR3 length: 16 amino acids. Trimming took 3 bases from V and 2 from J; bases not matched to a gene: 8. The CDR3 loop reads CASSSDTGTGAYEQYF. CDR3 in DNA: TGCGCCAGCAGCTCGGATACCGGGACAGGGGCCTACGAGCAGTACTTC.

V gene TRBV7-9 combines with J gene TRBJ2-6; D possibly corresponds to TRBD1 (6 bases). Germline CDR1 is SEHNR and CDR2 is FQNEAQ (reference sequence). V lost 4 bases, J lost 1 base, and 20 bases lay in between. CDR3 length: 19 residues. In DNA, the CDR3 is TGTGCCAGCAGCTCCAATAGCGTACAGGGCAAGTCTGGGGCCAACGTCCTGACTTTC. It yields the protein CASSSNSVQGKSGANVLTF.

CDR3 in amino acids: CASSYGGGQIYEQYF. CDR3 DNA: TGTGCCAGCAGTTACGGTGGGGGACAAATCTACGAGCAGTACTTC. The chain couples TRBV6-6 to TRBJ2-7, with D maybe TRBD1 (6 bases). Trimming stripped 2 bases from V and 3 bases from J, with 14 bases between. The germline V gene has CDR1 MNHNY and CDR2 SVGAGI (reference sequence). This CDR3 region has 15 residues.

The chain carries TRBV11-2 and TRBJ2-7, with 7 bases that match TRBD2. Germline V gene sequence: CDR1 SGHAT, CDR2 FQNNGV. J gave up 3 bases and V 1 base, and 6 bases lay outside the gene matches. The CDR3 contains 15 residues. The CDR3 DNA sequence: TGTGCCAGCAGCTTAGGGGGAGGGCCTCTCTACGAGCAGTACTTC. It codes for CASSLGGGPLYEQYF. Together with reference TRBV11-2 and TRBJ2-7, the CDR3 gives the full variable domain: EAGVAQSPRYKIIEKRQSVAFWCNPISGHATLYWYQQILGQGPKLLIQFQNNGVVDDSQLPKDRFSAERLKGVDSTLKIQPAKLEDSAVYLCASSLGGGPLYEQYFGPGTRLTVT.

The rearrangement links TRBV28 to TRBJ1-4, with D possibly being TRBD1 (6 bases). CDR1 and CDR2 from the germline V gene are MDHEN and SYDVKM. V dropped 3 bases and J dropped 4 bases, with 12 bases sitting between them. The CDR3 consists of 15 residues. Written as DNA, the CDR3 is TGTGCCAGCAGTTTCTTGACAGGCAATAATGAAAAACTGTTTTTT. It is translated as CASSFLTGNNEKLFF. Drawing the rest from reference TRBV28 and TRBJ1-4, the complete variable domain is DVKVTQSSRYLVKRTGEKVFLECVQDMDHENMFWYRQDPGLGLRLIYFSYDVKMKEKGDIPEGYSVSREKKERFSLILESASTNQTSMYLCASSFLTGNNEKLFFGSGTQLSVL.